This TCR beta chain was recorded in a study of blood T cell repertoires in COVID-19. Grouping used clinical history reported by participants in a survey and questionnaire. Profiling relied on immunoSEQ multiplex PCR, and the TCRdb table lists in-frame clones only, not all of them. Altogether 200,000 to 250,000 clones are present, about 86% being singletons, with the ten largest covering about 3.1%. Deletions cut 7 bases from V and 4 bases from J, with 10 bases between. This CDR3 spans 13 amino acids. The V gene's germline CDR1 is MDHEN and CDR2 SYDVKM. This sequence joins TRBV28 and TRBJ2-2; D is possibly TRBD1 (6 bases). The sequencing sample was made of PBMCs or T cells enriched from blood (not recorded which). The TCR originated in a woman aged 45-59 years in a cohort exposed to, infected with or recovered from COVID-19 (not recorded which). CDR3 coding DNA: TGTGCCAGCACTGGACAGCTCACCGGGGAGCTGTTTTTT. It codes for CASTGQLTGELFF. The full variable domain, with the rest looked up from reference TRBV28 and TRBJ2-2, is DVKVTQSSRYLVKRTGEKVFLECVQDMDHENMFWYRQDPGLGLRLIYFSYDVKMKEKGDIPEGYSVSREKKERFSLILESASTNQTSMYLCASTGQLTGELFFGEGSRLTVL.